This T cell receptor beta chain was captured by sequencing in a study of blood T cell repertoires in COVID-19. Whole-study context: The origin of the acute and convalescent COVID-19 samples was the United States, Italy and Spain. PBMCs, B-cell-depleted T cells, or T cells were the source of the cDNA or gDNA that made up the material.

Produced via immunoSEQ multiplex PCR; TCRdb's table is partial and in-frame only. The repertoire holds around 190,000 clones, with around 85% as singletons. This CDR3 is 15 amino acids long. CDR1 WNHNN and CDR2 SYGVQD come from the germline V gene (reference sequence). J was trimmed by 7 bases and V by 3 bases; bases with no gene match: 7. Specimen: peripheral blood. J is TRBJ1-1 and V is TRBV10-1, with 11 nucleotides matching TRBD1. The clonotype originates from a man aged 65 to 79 with active or convalescent COVID-19. CDR3: CASSDPGQGADEAFF. The CDR3 bases are TGCGCCAGCAGTGACCCCGGACAGGGGGCCGATGAAGCTTTCTTT.